This TCR beta chain was identified in a study of blood T cell repertoires in COVID-19 (dated by TCRdb to 2020 to 2021). Background on the whole study: The collaborator samples originated in the United States, Italy and Spain and spanned the acute and convalescent phases of COVID-19. The samples were drawn from the first 160 participants of the ongoing ImmuneRACE study and from 1,200 or so subjects provided by 6 global collaborators. Nearly every sample came with metadata listing a de-identified subject ID, COVID-19 status, age in years and sex. The prospective study material was composed of cDNA or gDNA derived from T cells, B-cell-depleted T cells, or PBMCs. Subjects who had been exposed to COVID-19, were actively infected with it, or had recovered from it provided the deeply sampled blood TCRbeta repertoires that made up the dataset. A freely available public database, intended as a resource for researchers studying the immune response to SARS-CoV-2, is where the repertoires were released. Where available, HLA class I and class II types were obtained from metadata supplied by the sample provider rather than from assay-based typing. Results and caveats for the whole study, not just this receptor: Clinical and demographic metadata were provided uncurated, with the amount varying by source and participant.

With regard to this clone: It lacks a known antigen. No much larger clonotype is one base removed from it; base qualities were not supplied.

The immunoSEQ Assay, a bias-controlled multiplex PCR, was used to amplify TCRbeta CDR3 regions from genomic DNA. Per the original workflow: Within the assay, amplification of reference gene primers was used to estimate how many nucleated cells each sample contained. To quantify the absolute abundance of each unique TCRbeta CDR3 rearrangement, sequence reads were collapsed and filtered. For each sample, productive Simpson clonality was calculated by taking the square root of Simpson's diversity index across productive rearrangements. What TCRdb holds here is the immuneACCESS table cut down to in-frame rearrangements. Part of the clones is not present; checked against another copy, under half of the missing clones reflect an unresolved V gene, and the others are unexplained. The V and J calls and the clone size are those of that table, but D and trimming were determined from the DNA. The sample table lists just over 150,000 clones, about 93% of them with a count of one. Roughly 5% of the sample lies in the top ten.

Whole blood was collected in K2EDTA tubes by collaborating institutions according to the institutions' own protocols. For TCRbeta analysis, collaborators shipped samples as frozen whole blood, isolated PBMCs, or DNA extracted from either of those sample types. Reading from cysteine to phenylalanine, the CDR3 counts 16 amino acids. This entry keeps only the CDR3 DNA: 48 bases, framed from base 1. CDR1 and CDR2 are read off the germline V gene as WSHSY and SAAADI. The V end loses 6 bases and the J end loses 0 bases, and a stretch of 18 bases separates them. The sample comprised peripheral blood. This sequence originates from a woman aged 45 to 65 with acute or convalescent COVID-19. The chain links TRBV10-2 with TRBJ2-7, with TRBD1 as a weak D call on 6 bases. This receptor carries the CDR3 CASSSTTDSFSYEQYF. The sequenced DNA is TGCGCCAGCAGCAGCACTACGGACAGTTTCTCCTACGAGCAGTACTTC.